This T cell receptor beta chain derives from a study of T cells expressing NK-cell markers. CDR3 length equals 19 residues. Germline V gene lookup returns CDR1 SGHRS and CDR2 YFSETQ. A remark on this clonotype: Antigen unknown.

TCRdb reprocessed the 5' RACE reads, keeping one entry per CDR3 protein, no DNA. The table counts some 150,000 distinct CDR3 sequences; 30% to 45% lies in the top ten. Study-wide points: Also leading the CD3+CD56-NKG2C+ fraction in a few donors were these clonotypes. Dominant NKG2C+ clonotypes were found to form roughly 1.0-7.0% of CD8+ T cells in six donors.

J is TRBJ2-1 and V is TRBV5-1; the TCRdb call, TRBD2, lacks DNA for checking. Material for sequencing was blood T cells: a sorted CD56 or NKG2C T cell subset, CD4+ or CD8+ T cells, or bulk PBMC T cells (not recorded which). The TCR originated in a woman aged 45-59 years in good health. The CDR3 spells CASSLRTHPFLGSYNEQFF.